A single sample gave rise to the 20 T cell receptor beta chains below, sequenced in a study of blood T cell repertoires in COVID-19. TCRdb's copy holds only in-frame clones and misses some; the assay was immunoSEQ multiplex PCR. The table has 35,000 to 50,000 clones, around 90% seen once; the top ten hold approximately 1.5%. The sample taken for sequencing was peripheral blood. Receptor source: a woman in her thirties or forties with acute or convalescent COVID-19.

The gene calls are TRBV11-3 and TRBJ2-1, with 8 bases lining up with TRBD2. The trim removed 5 bases at V and 0 bases at J, leaving 3 bases unmatched. This CDR3 is 15 amino acids long. From germline, CDR1 is SGHNT and CDR2 YENEEA. The CDR3 DNA is TGTGCCAGCAGCCCCAGCGGGAGCTCCTACAATGAGCAGTTCTTC. Translation: CASSPSGSSYNEQFF.

This clone was seen once. The chain employs TRBV28 and TRBJ1-5, with D possibly TRBD1 on 5 matching bases. The CDR3 has 13 amino acids. Germline lookup yields CDR1 MDHEN and CDR2 SYDVKM. Trimming took off 9 bases at V and 7 bases at J, with 16 bases between the two ends. The CDR3 coding sequence is TGTGCCAGTGGGAGCAGGGCGGGGCAGCCCCAGCATTTT. The encoded protein is CASGSRAGQPQHF.

This chain joins TRBV9 and TRBJ2-1, with 8 bases aligning to TRBD2. The CDR3 length is 18 residues. Germline loops: CDR1 SGDLS, CDR2 YYNGEE. The junction had 17 bases not matched to a gene; V was cut back by 1 base and J by 8 bases. The CDR3 sequence: CASSVTYSGSLSTDEQFF. The CDR3 DNA reads as TGTGCCAGCAGCGTAACCTACAGCGGGAGTCTTTCGACGGATGAGCAGTTCTTC. Complete variable domain (other parts from reference TRBV9 and TRBJ2-1): DSGVTQTPKHLITATGQRVTLRCSPRSGDLSVYWYQQSLDQGLQFLIQYYNGEERAKGNILERFSAQQFPDLHSELNLSSLELGDSALYFCASSVTYSGSLSTDEQFFGPGTRLTVL.

The gene calls are TRBV12-3 or TRBV12-4 and TRBJ1-2; 7 positions match TRBD1. The CDR3 is made up of 13 amino acids. V dropped 8 bases and J dropped 6; count of bases not matched to a gene: 9. CDR3 sequence (DNA): TGTGCCAGCGGATCACAGGGGCGGGATGGCTACACCTTC. It encodes CASGSQGRDGYTF.

The V gene is TRBV5-8, the J gene TRBJ1-6, with TRBD1 matching over 7 bases. CDR3 size: 18 residues. Germline values: CDR1 SGHTS, CDR2 YDEGEE. With V trimmed by 0 bases and J by 2 bases, 8 bases remained unmatched. CDR3 bases: TGTGCCAGCAGCTTGGCCTTAGGGGGCATCGCCTATAATTCACCCCTCCACTTT. Translation: CASSLALGGIAYNSPLHF.

V is TRBV20-1 and J is TRBJ2-1; tentative D call: TRBD1 (6 bases). V dropped 3 bases and J dropped 9 bases, with 21 bases sitting between them. The germline CDR1 and CDR2 sequences are DFQATT and SNEGSKA (reference sequence). The CDR3 is made up of 15 amino acids. Written as DNA, the CDR3 is TGCAGTGCTAGTGTGTTTGGGGGCACTAAGAGTGAGCAGTTCTTC. Amino acid sequence: CSASVFGGTKSEQFF.

The chain couples TRBV9 to TRBJ2-3; D gene uncertain. Looked up from germline, CDR1 is SGDLS and CDR2 is YYNGEE. CDR3 length equals 14 residues. V lost 1 base to trimming and J lost 0 bases, with 6 bases between them. The CDR3 is CASSVSLSTDTQYF. CDR3 DNA sequence: TGTGCCAGCAGCGTATCTTTGAGCACAGATACGCAGTATTTT.

The chain joins TRBV10-3 to TRBJ2-3; D is undetermined. The germline gives CDR1 ENHRY, CDR2 SYGVKD. Trimming left V 10 bases short and J 3 bases short, with 17 bases between. The CDR3 sequence is 14 residues long. DNA of the CDR3: TGTGCCACCAAAGATCCCATTGCGACAGATACGCAGTATTTT. Translation gives CATKDPIATDTQYF.

V usage is TRBV29-1 and J usage is TRBJ2-2; a possible D gene is TRBD1 (6 bases). The CDR3 covers 15 residues. V was cut by 6 bases and J by 1 base, with 15 bases left in between. Germline V gene data show CDR1 as SQVTM and CDR2 as ANQGSEA. CDR3 protein: CSVIGGAMNTGELFF. CDR3 sequence (DNA): TGCAGCGTAATAGGGGGAGCGATGAACACCGGGGAGCTGTTTTTT.

This chain uses TRBV11-1 with TRBJ1-2; TRBD1 might be the D (5 bases). The CDR3 runs to 15 residues. The V gene lost 6 bases and the J gene lost 3 bases, with 17 bases spanning the gap. Germline values: CDR1 SGHAT, CDR2 FQDESV (reference sequence). Written as DNA, the CDR3 is TGTGCCAGCAGACAGGCGGGGGGACCGGACTATGGCTACACCTTC. It codes for CASRQAGGPDYGYTF.

The chain links TRBV9 to TRBJ1-1; 8 bases fit TRBD1. Per germline, CDR1 SGDLS and CDR2 YYNGEE. The CDR3 contains 13 residues. After removal of 0 bases from V and 12 bases from J, the junction contained 7 bases not matched to a gene. The CDR3, as DNA: TGTGCCAGCAGCGTAGGGGAGGGACAGGCGACTTTCTTT. Amino acid sequence: CASSVGEGQATFF.

The V and J genes are TRBV27 and TRBJ1-1, with a possible D match to TRBD1 (6 bases). From germline, CDR1 is MNHEY and CDR2 SMNVEV (reference sequence). The CDR3 covers 13 residues. Trimming removed 6 bases at V and 4 bases at J, with 12 bases between. Written as DNA, the CDR3 is TGTGCCAGCAGCCAGGGGTGGTCCACTGAAGCTTTCTTT. Its translation: CASSQGWSTEAFF.

The chain is built from TRBV5-1 and TRBJ1-1; D unresolved. Trimming cost V 0 bases and J 6 bases, with 9 bases left between them. This CDR3 region has 13 residues. Germline V gene data show CDR1 as SGHRS and CDR2 as YFSETQ. The CDR3: CASSLAAGPEAFF. Here the CDR3 DNA reads TGCGCCAGCAGCTTGGCTGCGGGCCCTGAAGCTTTCTTT.

Comment on this clone: Its ends do not fully match the called genes, so a read error is possible. The genes are TRBV6-1 and TRBJ1-2; 7 bases are a match to TRBD1. Germline values: CDR1 MNHNS, CDR2 SASEGT. The CDR3 consists of 14 residues. DNA for the CDR3: TGTGCCAGCAGGGAAGTAGGGGGCTTCAATGGCTACACCTTC. Translation gives CASREVGGFNGYTF.

The rearrangement joins TRBV10-3 to TRBJ1-4, with TRBD1 matching 9 bases. V shed 6 bases and J 9 bases; nucleotides not matched to a gene: 11. The length of the CDR3 is 15 residues. The V gene's germline CDR1 is ENHRY and CDR2 SYGVKD. The CDR3 bases are TGTGCCATCAGACCTCCCGGGACAGGGAATAAAAAACTGTTTTTT. Protein: CAIRPPGTGNKKLFF.

The chain has TRBV27 and TRBJ1-1; tentative D call: TRBD1 (5 bases). The V end lost 5 bases, the J end lost 11 bases, and 21 bases lay between the germline ends. This CDR3 region has 14 residues. CDR1 is MNHEY, CDR2 SMNVEV, per germline (reference sequence). The CDR3 sequence: CASSPQIKSGGAFF. CDR3 DNA: TGTGCCAGCAGTCCACAAATCAAGTCGGGGGGGGCTTTCTTT.

The chain is built from TRBV24-1 and TRBJ1-1, with D possibly TRBD1 on 6 matching bases. The CDR3 has 15 residues. V shed 4 bases and J shed 4 bases, with 15 bases lying between them. In germline, CDR1 is KGHDR, CDR2 SFDVKD. This chain's CDR3 is CATSEHRDGATEAFF. The CDR3 coding sequence is TGTGCCACCAGTGAGCACAGGGACGGGGCCACTGAAGCTTTCTTT.

This clone has a handful of counts. Here the CDR3 DNA reads TGTGCCAGCATTCCAACGGGACAGGGAGTTTACCACGAGCAGTACTTC. It yields the protein CASIPTGQGVYHEQYF. The chain links TRBV2 to TRBJ2-7, with TRBD1 matching 9 bases. V lost 7 bases to trimming and J lost 5 bases; unmatched junction nucleotides: 15. Germline lookup yields CDR1 SNHLY and CDR2 FYNNEI. The CDR3 runs to 16 residues. The full variable domain, rest sourced from reference TRBV2 and TRBJ2-7, is EPEVTQTPSHQVTQMGQEVILRCVPISNHLYFYWYRQILGQKVEFLVSFYNNEISEKSEIFDDQFSVERPDGSNFTLKIRSTKLEDSAMYFCASIPTGQGVYHEQYFGPGTRLTVT.

This clone was recorded once. V gene TRBV3-1 (or the pseudogene TRBV3-2) combines with J gene TRBJ1-2, with a tentative D call TRBD1 (6 bases). Trimming left V 1 base short and J 9 bases short, with 12 bases between. This CDR3 comprises 13 residues. The germline V gene has CDR1 LGHDT and CDR2 YNNKEL (reference sequence). The CDR3 bases are TGTGCCAGCAGCCAAGGTCCAGACAGGAGCTACACCTTC. It specifies CASSQGPDRSYTF.

The chain combines TRBV5-1 with TRBJ2-5, with TRBD2 identical over 8 bases. J was trimmed by 4 bases and V by 0 bases; bases with no gene match: 5. The CDR3 extends over 15 amino acids. Per the germline V gene, CDR1 is SGHRS and CDR2 is YFSETQ. Here the CDR3 reads CASSLALAGRETQYF. In DNA, the CDR3 is TGCGCCAGCAGCTTGGCTCTAGCGGGTCGAGAGACCCAGTACTTC. The full variable domain, rest sourced from reference TRBV5-1 and TRBJ2-5, is KAGVTQTPRYLIKTRGQQVTLSCSPISGHRSVSWYQQTPGQGLQFLFEYFSETQRNKGNFPGRFSGRQFSNSRSEMNVSTLELGDSALYLCASSLALAGRETQYFGPGTRLLVL.